This entry concerns a single T cell receptor beta chain. This sample was included in a study of blood T cell repertoires in COVID-19. In the study overall: Samples representing acute and convalescent COVID-19 were sourced from the United States, Italy and Spain. Sources were T cells, B-cell-depleted T cells, or PBMCs; the material itself was cDNA or gDNA.

Germline lookup yields CDR1 SGHRS and CDR2 YFSETQ. The CDR3 contains 16 residues. The trim removed 4 bases at V and 4 bases at J, leaving 12 bases unmatched. Recovered status applied to Cohort 3 donors who had two consecutive negative PCRs. It also applied to those with clearance or with symptom resolution. Original processing methods: Scientists estimated how many nucleated cells there were by amplifying reference gene primers. Measured with immunoSEQ multiplex PCR; TCRdb has only the in-frame clones, and not every one. That table furnishes V, J and clone size, whereas the DNA furnished D and trimming. The sample carries around 150,000 clones, around 79% recorded once.

The chain recombines TRBV5-1 with TRBJ2-5, with 8 bases matching TRBD2. The sample was PBMCs or T cells enriched from blood (not recorded which). The receptor's source is a man in his forties or fifties who had recovered from COVID-19. The CDR3 loop is CASSPPRGGFRETQYF. In DNA, the CDR3 is TGCGCCAGCAGCCCCCCCCGGGGGGGATTTAGAGAGACCCAGTACTTC.